Below, 18 T cell receptor beta chains from the same sample are listed, as sequenced in a study of a mutant IDH1 vaccine in newly diagnosed glioma. No antigen is known for these receptors. The sample's time point: week 11, during vaccination. Vaccinated patients received 300 ug of mutant IDH1 20-mer peptide per dose, with topical imiquimod. Libraries were prepared by immunoSEQ multiplex PCR; TCRdb keeps only in-frame clonotypes and omits some of them. The sample yields more than 50,000 clones, around 80% seen once. This sample comprised PBMCs, obtained from a glioma patient whose treatment included an IDH1 peptide vaccine. These receptors were obtained from a man aged 50-60 years with glioma.

This clone occurred once. This chain links TRBV5-1 with TRBJ1-6; D may be TRBD1 (6 bases). This CDR3 comprises 18 residues. The germline V gene encodes CDR1 SGHRS and CDR2 YFSETQ. With 4 bases removed from V and 0 bases from J, the gap between germline ends came to 17 bases. The CDR3 loop is CASSLRDTRSSYNSPLHF. DNA for the CDR3: TGCGCCAGCAGCCTCAGGGACACCCGGAGCTCCTATAATTCACCCCTCCACTTT.

The genes are TRBV27 and TRBJ2-1; D unclear. This CDR3 comprises 14 residues. Germline assignment: CDR1 MNHEY and CDR2 SMNVEV (reference sequence). The germline V and J ends were trimmed by 3 bases and 6 bases, with 12 bases remaining between them. The CDR3 DNA follows: TGTGCCAGCAGTTTCAAAGGACCTTTCAATGAGCAGTTCTTC. It encodes CASSFKGPFNEQFF.

The J gene is TRBJ1-6, the V gene TRBV2, with a tentative D call TRBD1 (5 bases). Trimming took off 10 bases at V and 7 bases at J, with 14 bases between the two ends. This CDR3 comprises 13 residues. In germline, CDR1 is SNHLY, CDR2 FYNNEI. The CDR3 sequence is CATSGTENSPLHF. The CDR3 bases are TGTGCCACCTCCGGGACTGAAAATTCACCCCTCCACTTT.

A single count supports this clone. J is TRBJ2-7 and V is TRBV2; D might be TRBD2 (7 bases). Trimming shortened V by 8 bases and J by 2 bases, and 13 bases separated the two germline ends. In germline, CDR1 is SNHLY, CDR2 FYNNEI. The CDR3 has 13 amino acids. CDR3 residues: CASEGGITYEQYF. CDR3 sequence (DNA): TGTGCCAGCGAGGGGGGGATTACCTACGAGCAGTACTTC.

V usage is TRBV25-1 and J usage is TRBJ1-1; D unresolved. Trimming took off 5 bases at V and 10 bases at J, with 17 bases between the two ends. CDR3 length equals 13 residues. The V gene's germline CDR1 is MGHDK and CDR2 SYGVNS. CDR3 bases: TGTGCCAGCAGTCTAAGGGTTGGGAGTGGAGCTTTCTTT. Translating it yields CASSLRVGSGAFF.

The chain employs TRBV6-6 and TRBJ1-2; D not certain. This CDR3 spans 15 amino acids. The V end lost 6 bases, the J end lost 3 bases, and 17 bases lay between the germline ends. Germline V gives CDR1 MNHNY, CDR2 SVGAGI (reference sequence). Written as DNA, the CDR3 is TGTGCCAGCAGCCATGGATATGGTGTCGACTATGGCTACACCTTC. Amino acids: CASSHGYGVDYGYTF.

This clone occurred a few times. The chain employs TRBV4-3 and TRBJ1-4; D unresolved. CDR3 length: 15 amino acids. The V end lost 2 bases, the J end lost 5 bases, and 12 bases lay between the germline ends. In germline, CDR1 is LGHNA, CDR2 YSLEER. The CDR3 loop is CASSQLTPPNEKLFF. The CDR3 region has the DNA TGCGCCAGCAGCCAATTGACCCCGCCAAATGAAAAACTGTTTTTT.

This clone was detected a few times. The rearrangement links TRBV6-6 to TRBJ2-5, with D perhaps matching TRBD1 (6 bases). The germline V gene encodes CDR1 MNHNY and CDR2 SVGAGI (reference sequence). Trimming cost V 4 bases and J 5 bases, with 11 bases left between them. This CDR3 contains 13 residues. The CDR3 reads CASSSGVKETQYF. The CDR3 DNA reads TGTGCCAGCAGTTCAGGGGTTAAGGAGACCCAGTACTTC.

This clone was picked up a small number of times. J is TRBJ2-7 and V is TRBV2, with D possibly being TRBD2 (5 bases). Germline V gene sequence: CDR1 SNHLY, CDR2 FYNNEI. Trimming took off 6 bases at V and 7 bases at J, with 10 bases between the two ends. CDR3 length: 11 amino acids. Written as DNA, the CDR3 is TGTGCCAGCAGAAGCCCGGGGGAGCAGTACTTC. Translated: CASRSPGEQYF.

The chain employs TRBV5-1 and TRBJ1-1; tentatively, D is TRBD1 (5 bases). The CDR3 length is 14 residues. V was clipped by 4 bases and J by 7 bases, with 17 bases between them. CDR1 SGHRS and CDR2 YFSETQ come from the germline V gene. CDR3 region: CASSRGEVGFEAFF. The CDR3 DNA sequence: TGCGCCAGCAGCCGGGGGGAAGTCGGGTTTGAAGCTTTCTTT.

The chain is built from TRBV5-4 and TRBJ2-1; TRBD2 matches at 9 bases. Germline V gene sequence: CDR1 SGHNT, CDR2 YYREEE (reference sequence). Losses at the gene ends were 1 base for V and 6 bases for J; bases not matched to a gene: 2. The CDR3 has 14 amino acids. CDR3 DNA: TGTGCCAGCAGCTTGAGGCGGGAGGGCAATGAGCAGTTCTTC. Its protein is CASSLRREGNEQFF. Combining the CDR3 with reference TRBV5-4 and TRBJ2-1 gives the whole variable domain ETGVTQSPTHLIKTRGQQVTLRCSSQSGHNTVSWYQQALGQGPQFIFQYYREEENGRGNFPPRFSGLQFPNYSSELNVNALELDDSALYLCASSLRREGNEQFFGPGTRLTVL.

The chain recombines TRBV10-3 with TRBJ1-1; the match to TRBD1 covers 9 bases. The CDR3 has 14 residues. Looked up from germline, CDR1 is ENHRY and CDR2 is SYGVKD. V was clipped by 8 bases and J by 3 bases; unmatched bases: 7. The CDR3 region is CAIGQGQSDTEAFF. The CDR3, as DNA: TGTGCCATCGGACAGGGGCAATCCGACACTGAAGCTTTCTTT.

V is TRBV29-1 and J is TRBJ2-7, with D perhaps matching TRBD2 (6 bases). This CDR3 is 12 amino acids long. The V gene lost 3 bases and the J gene lost 1 base, with 7 bases spanning the gap. Germline loops: CDR1 SQVTM, CDR2 ANQGSEA. The CDR3 reads CSVDGGSYEQYF. The CDR3 nucleotides read TGCAGCGTTGACGGAGGGTCCTACGAGCAGTACTTC.

V usage is TRBV19 and J usage is TRBJ2-7; 7 nucleotides line up with TRBD2. V dropped 3 bases and J dropped 4; count of bases not matched to a gene: 15. Looked up from germline, CDR1 is LNHDA and CDR2 is SQIVND (reference sequence). The CDR3 loop spans 17 amino acids. The CDR3 DNA reads TGTGCCAGTAGTATTCGTCCGGGGGACTACACCATTTACGAGCAGTACTTC. Amino acids: CASSIRPGDYTIYEQYF.

This clone was seen a single time. The chain joins TRBV7-9 to TRBJ2-3; D unclear. CDR3 length: 13 amino acids. Trimming stripped 3 bases from V and 4 bases from J, with 8 bases between. Germline V gene lookup returns CDR1 SEHNR and CDR2 FQNEAQ (reference sequence). The CDR3 sequence is CASSFPGPDTQYF. The CDR3 DNA reads as TGTGCCAGCAGCTTCCCGGGCCCAGATACGCAGTATTTT.

This chain connects TRBV25-1 to TRBJ1-2; D unresolved. V was trimmed by 0 bases and J by 0 bases, leaving 5 bases between them. CDR1 and CDR2 (germline): MGHDK, SYGVNS. This CDR3 spans 14 amino acids. DNA for the CDR3: TGTGCCAGCAGTGAATACGGAGCTAACTATGGCTACACCTTC. Encoded protein: CASSEYGANYGYTF.

The gene calls are TRBV11-2 and TRBJ1-3; possible D gene TRBD1, 5 bases. This CDR3 has 15 residues. Deletions cut 0 bases from V and 0 bases from J, with 6 bases between. Germline-derived CDR1 and CDR2 are SGHAT and FQNNGV. The CDR3 sequence is CASSLEGLSGNTIYF. CDR3 in DNA: TGTGCCAGCAGCTTAGAGGGACTCTCTGGAAACACCATATATTTT.

The chain employs TRBV5-1 and TRBJ1-4; unclear D gene. This CDR3 has 15 residues. V was trimmed by 1 base and J by 5 bases, leaving 12 bases between them. Germline V gene sequence: CDR1 SGHRS, CDR2 YFSETQ. The CDR3 sequence: CASSLQRAPNEKLFF. In nucleotides, the CDR3 is TGCGCCAGCAGCTTGCAAAGGGCCCCAAATGAAAAACTGTTTTTT.